This TCR beta chain was observed in a study of blood T cell repertoires in COVID-19 (dated by TCRdb to about 2020). Notes on the research overall: Samples from collaborators originated in the United States, Italy and Spain and spanned both the acute and convalescent phases of COVID-19. HLA class I and class II types, where available, came from metadata supplied by the sample provider rather than from assay-based typing. Deeply sampled blood TCRbeta repertoires from subjects exposed to, actively infected with, or recovered from COVID-19 were included in the dataset. The material from the prospective study consisted of cDNA or gDNA derived from T cells, B-cell-depleted T cells, or PBMCs. The repertoires were made available in a free public database intended to serve as a resource for research on the immune response to SARS-CoV-2. A de-identified subject ID, COVID-19 status, age in years and sex were almost always included in the sample metadata. The samples were drawn from two sources: the first 160 participants of the ongoing ImmuneRACE study, and 1,254 subjects contributed by 6 global collaborators. Overall study results and their limits: Clinical and demographic metadata were provided uncurated, with the amount varying by source and participant.

TCRbeta CDR3 regions were amplified from genomic DNA by means of the immunoSEQ Assay, a bias-controlled multiplex PCR. From the authors' description of their analysis: The number of nucleated cells in each sample was estimated from the amplification of reference gene primers within the assay. To quantify the absolute abundance of each unique TCRbeta CDR3 rearrangement, sequence reads were collapsed and filtered. For each sample, productive Simpson clonality was calculated as the square root of Simpson's diversity index across productive rearrangements. TCRdb obtained this table from immuneACCESS and retained in-frame rearrangements with V and J assigned. These tables miss some clones; where compared with another copy, unresolved V genes account for less than half of the shortfall, and the remainder is unexplained. That table supplies the V and J calls and clone size; D and trimming were determined from the DNA. The sample data list over 30,000 clones, and about 83% of these were observed just once. Together, the top ten hold under 4.5% of the sample.

Each collaborating institution followed its own protocols to collect whole blood in K2EDTA tubes. For TCRbeta analysis, collaborators shipped samples as frozen whole blood, isolated PBMCs, or DNA extracted from either of those sample types. Inclusive of the bounding cysteine and phenylalanine, the CDR3 is 15 residues long. Only the CDR3 part of the read is kept: 45 bases, read in frame from the first base. V is pared back by 0 bases and J by 4 bases, with 12 bases lying between the germline termini. Sequences SGHVS (CDR1) and FNYEAQ (CDR2) are obtained from the germline V gene. As to this clone: Its antigen remains unidentified. No clone much larger than this one lies a single base away; base qualities are absent.

The V and J genes are TRBV7-6 and TRBJ1-1; the D segment could be TRBD1, given 5 matching bases. The sequenced sample consisted of peripheral blood. The origin of this receptor is a man in his fifties with acute or convalescent COVID-19. The CDR3 sequence is CASSLAKGRRTEAFF. The DNA reads as follows: TGTGCCAGCAGCTTAGCGAAGGGGCGTCGCACTGAAGCTTTCTTT.